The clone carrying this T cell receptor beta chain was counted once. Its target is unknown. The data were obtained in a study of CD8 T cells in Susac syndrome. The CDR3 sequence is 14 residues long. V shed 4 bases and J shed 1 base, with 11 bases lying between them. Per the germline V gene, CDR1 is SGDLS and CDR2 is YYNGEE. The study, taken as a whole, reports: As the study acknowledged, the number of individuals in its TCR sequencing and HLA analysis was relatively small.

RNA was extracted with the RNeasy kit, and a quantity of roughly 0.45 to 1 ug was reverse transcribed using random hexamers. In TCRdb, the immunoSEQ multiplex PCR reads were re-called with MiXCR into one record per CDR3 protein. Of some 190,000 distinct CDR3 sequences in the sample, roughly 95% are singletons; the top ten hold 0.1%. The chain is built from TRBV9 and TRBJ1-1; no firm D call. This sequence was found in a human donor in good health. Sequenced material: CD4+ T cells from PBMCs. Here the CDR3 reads CASSPRSRNTEAFF. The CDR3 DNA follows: TGTGCCAGCAGCCCCCGTAGTAGGAACACTGAAGCTTTCTTT. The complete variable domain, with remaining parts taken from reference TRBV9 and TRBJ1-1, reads DSGVTQTPKHLITATGQRVTLRCSPRSGDLSVYWYQQSLDQGLQFLIQYYNGEERAKGNILERFSAQQFPDLHSELNLSSLELGDSALYFCASSPRSRNTEAFFGQGTRLTVV.